These 16 T cell receptor beta chains were sequenced from one sample in a study of beta chain features in type 1 diabetes. The authors reverse transcribed all of the isolated RNA, so sequencing captured expressed TCRB transcripts. Method: immunoSEQ multiplex PCR; TCRdb's copy keeps in-frame clones and lacks some. The repertoire holds 500,000 to 650,000 clones, with around 11% as singletons. No antigen is known for these receptors. Study-level findings and limits: Moderate but significant shortening of TCRB CDR3s was recorded in all four CD4+ subsets from Type 1 diabetes patients.

Sequencing was performed on naive CD4+ T cells from blood. The receptors here all came from a man younger than 40 with type 1 diabetes.

The CDR3 region is CASSLGDPGGYTF. CDR3 bases: TGTGCCAGCAGCTTAGGCGACCCCGGGGGCTACACCTTC. The chain links TRBV7-9 to TRBJ1-2, with unresolved D. V was shortened by 1 base and J by 8 bases, with 11 bases between the two germline ends. The CDR3 is made up of 13 amino acids. Germline CDR1 is SEHNR and CDR2 is FQNEAQ (reference sequence).

The chain links TRBV29-1 to TRBJ2-1; D remains ambiguous. This CDR3 contains 13 residues. The germline V and J ends were trimmed by 6 bases and 0 bases, with 9 bases remaining between them. Germline V lookup: CDR1 SQVTM, CDR2 ANQGSEA. The CDR3 sequence: CSVRSDSYNEQFF. In DNA, the CDR3 is TGCAGCGTCCGGTCAGACTCCTACAATGAGCAGTTCTTC.

The table lists this clone with a few counts. The J gene is TRBJ2-2, the V gene TRBV9, with TRBD2 matching over 8 bases. Per the germline V gene, CDR1 is SGDLS and CDR2 is YYNGEE. The trim removed 0 bases at V and 3 bases at J, leaving 1 base unmatched. CDR3 length: 15 residues. The CDR3 spells CASSVGGGYTGELFF. CDR3 bases: TGTGCCAGCAGCGTAGGCGGGGGGTACACCGGGGAGCTGTTTTTT.

This clone was seen a few times. This chain connects TRBV9 to TRBJ2-2; possibly TRBD1 for D (8 bases). CDR1 is SGDLS, CDR2 YYNGEE, per germline. Trimming cost V 6 bases and J 2 bases, with 14 bases left between them. The CDR3 consists of 15 residues. This CDR3 reads CASKRGQENTGELFF. CDR3 nucleotides: TGTGCCAGCAAGCGGGGACAGGAAAACACCGGGGAGCTGTTTTTT.

This clone has a handful of counts. The chain carries TRBV10-3 and TRBJ2-2; D gene unclear. Trimming shortened V by 4 bases and J by 6 bases, and 15 bases separated the two germline ends. There are 15 residues in the CDR3. The V gene's germline CDR1 is ENHRY and CDR2 SYGVKD. The CDR3 DNA is TGTGCCATCAGTGGCGACGGCCGAAGCGCCGGGGAGCTGTTTTTT. Protein sequence: CAISGDGRSAGELFF.

There are a few counts of this clone. The rearrangement joins TRBV9 to TRBJ2-7, with D possibly matching TRBD2 (6 bases). The germline V gene has CDR1 SGDLS and CDR2 YYNGEE. This CDR3 comprises 16 residues. Trimming pared 0 bases from V and 5 bases from J, leaving 18 bases between. In nucleotides, the CDR3 is TGTGCCAGCAGCGTAGACGGGCAGGGACTTTATGACGAGCAGTACTTC. Translation: CASSVDGQGLYDEQYF. The full variable domain, rest sourced from reference TRBV9 and TRBJ2-7, is DSGVTQTPKHLITATGQRVTLRCSPRSGDLSVYWYQQSLDQGLQFLIQYYNGEERAKGNILERFSAQQFPDLHSELNLSSLELGDSALYFCASSVDGQGLYDEQYFGPGTRLTVT.

The V gene is TRBV25-1, the J gene TRBJ1-2, with unresolved D. The CDR3 is 11 residues long. Germline loops: CDR1 MGHDK, CDR2 SYGVNS. Between the trimmed V and J ends, which lost 7 bases and 4 bases, there was a span of 7 bases. DNA for the CDR3: TGTGCCAGCACTGGGTTCTATGGCTACACCTTC. It translates to CASTGFYGYTF.

CDR3 DNA: TGTGCCTGGAGCGTCAACAATGAGCAGTTCTTC. Its protein is CAWSVNNEQFF. J is TRBJ2-1 and V is TRBV30, with no clear D. The V and J ends lost 3 bases and 5 bases respectively, with 5 bases between them. Germline CDR1 GTSNPN, CDR2 SVGIG (reference sequence). This CDR3 has 11 residues.

Concerning this clone: The same CDR3 also results from other DNA sequences found in this sample. This chain connects TRBV2 to TRBJ2-3; perhaps TRBD2 as D (6 bases). V lost 3 bases and J 3 bases, leaving 7 bases between the germline ends. Germline assignment: CDR1 SNHLY and CDR2 FYNNEI. The CDR3 sequence is 13 residues long. DNA of the CDR3: TGTGCCAGCAGTGAGGCGGGGACAGATACGCAGTATTTT. Its protein is CASSEAGTDTQYF.

This clone was detected a few times. The chain combines TRBV5-4 with TRBJ2-7; the D gene is possibly TRBD1 (6 bases). Germline V gives CDR1 SGHNT, CDR2 YYREEE (reference sequence). The V gene lost 0 bases and the J gene lost 1 base, with 11 bases spanning the gap. This CDR3 has 15 amino acids. The CDR3 DNA reads as TGTGCCAGCAGCTTGGAGGGGACATCTTCCTACGAGCAGTACTTC. Translation: CASSLEGTSSYEQYF.

The sample holds a few counts of this clone. The CDR3 loop reads CASSLHNEQFF. In DNA, the CDR3 is TGTGCCAGCAGCCTGCACAATGAGCAGTTCTTC. This chain connects TRBV11-2 to TRBJ2-1, with unresolved D. Germline V lookup: CDR1 SGHAT, CDR2 FQNNGV. V was trimmed by 5 bases and J by 5 bases, leaving 4 bases between them. CDR3 size: 11 residues.

This clone occurred a few times. Relative to the germline gene, one junction end is altered; a read error may explain this. The V and J genes are TRBV6-5 and TRBJ1-2; 7 nucleotides agree with TRBD1. The CDR3 has 16 residues. CDR1 and CDR2 from the germline V gene are MNHEY and SVGAGI. The CDR3 bases are TGTGCCAGCAGTAACTCTAGACAGGGATCGGTCTATGGCTACACCTTC. This codes for CASSNSRQGSVYGYTF.

The gene calls are TRBV6-5 and TRBJ2-2; D could derive from TRBD1 or TRBD2 (6 bases each). This CDR3 is built from 15 residues. Germline V lookup: CDR1 MNHEY, CDR2 SVGAGI. V gave up 6 bases and J gave up 4 bases, with 15 bases separating them. Here the CDR3 reads CASRDGGPLTGELFF. CDR3 sequence (DNA): TGTGCCAGCAGAGATGGGGGGCCCCTCACCGGGGAGCTGTTTTTT.

This clone was detected many times. The chain carries TRBV14 and TRBJ2-1; the D gene could be TRBD1 or TRBD2 (5 bases each). This CDR3 has 13 amino acids. Germline loops: CDR1 SGHDN, CDR2 FVKESK. V dropped 5 bases and J dropped 9 bases, with 14 bases sitting between them. CDR3: CASSTRYGAEQFF. For the CDR3, the DNA is TGTGCCAGCAGCACCCGATACGGGGCTGAGCAGTTCTTC.

The rearrangement uses TRBV14 and TRBJ1-2, with 8 bases identical to TRBD1. Trimming removed 5 bases from V and 3 bases from J; junction bases left unmatched: 14. The CDR3 consists of 17 residues. The germline CDR1 and CDR2 sequences are SGHDN and FVKESK. CDR3 sequence reads: CASSTPDRGNIDYGYTF. As DNA, the CDR3 is TGTGCCAGCAGCACCCCCGACAGGGGAAACATTGACTATGGCTACACCTTC.

This clone was found a few times. The gene calls are TRBV7-2 and TRBJ2-3; TRBD1 or TRBD2 may be the D gene (5 bases each). The germline gives CDR1 SGHTA, CDR2 FQGNSA. The CDR3 is 15 amino acids. V was shortened by 1 base and J by 5 bases, with 13 bases between the two germline ends. The CDR3 loop reads CASSLGGSAGDTQYF. CDR3 sequence (DNA): TGTGCCAGCAGCTTAGGGGGGTCAGCAGGAGATACGCAGTATTTT.